A single sample is the source of the 8 T cell receptor beta chains below, sequenced in a study of spatial heterogeneity in lung cancer. Overall study results and limits: Tumors with more nonsynonymous mutations had more expanded intratumoral alpha and beta TCRs.

The antigens for these receptors are not known. TCRdb re-analysed the 5' RACE reads in MiXCR, keeping a single row per CDR3 protein. Altogether tens of thousands of distinct CDR3 sequences are present, approximately 15% being singletons, with the ten largest covering about 30%. The time point here: sample taken at primary tumor resection. Specimen: lung tumor tissue, collected at surgery. Every receptor here comes from a female donor with early-stage non-small cell lung cancer.

The sample holds many counts of this clonotype. The rearrangement uses TRBV11-2 and TRBJ2-7; D might be TRBD2 (5 bases). Germline loops: CDR1 SGHAT, CDR2 FQNNGV. The CDR3 is made up of 16 amino acids. Trimming left V 0 bases short and J 3 bases short, with 15 bases between. The CDR3 DNA sequence: TGTGCCAGCAGCTTAGATAAAAGCGGAAACATCTACGAGCAGTACTTC. It codes for CASSLDKSGNIYEQYF.

CDR3 amino acids: CASSFNRAYEQYF. For the CDR3, the DNA is TGCGCCAGCAGCTTTAATCGAGCCTACGAGCAGTACTTC. The chain uses TRBV5-1 and TRBJ2-7; D unclear. Germline V gene sequence: CDR1 SGHRS, CDR2 YFSETQ. The CDR3 loop spans 13 amino acids. The V and J ends lost 2 bases and 2 bases respectively, with 8 bases between them. The full variable domain, in which reference TRBV5-1 and TRBJ2-7 provide the parts outside the CDR3, is KAGVTQTPRYLIKTRGQQVTLSCSPISGHRSVSWYQQTPGQGLQFLFEYFSETQRNKGNFPGRFSGRQFSNSRSEMNVSTLELGDSALYLCASSFNRAYEQYFGPGTRLTVT.

This sequence joins TRBV7-2 and TRBJ2-1, with unresolved D. V lost 6 bases, J lost 1 base, and 13 bases lay in between. Germline values: CDR1 SGHTA, CDR2 FQGNSA. This CDR3 comprises 15 residues. CDR3 loop: CASSVDGTSYNEQFF. In DNA, the CDR3 is TGTGCCAGCAGTGTCGACGGTACTTCCTACAATGAGCAGTTCTTC.

This clonotype was recorded a few times. Written as DNA, the CDR3 is TGTGCCAGCAGCTGGCCGGGACTAGGATCGATTGAGCAGTTCTTC. This encodes CASSWPGLGSIEQFF. J is TRBJ2-1 and V is TRBV5-8; 8 bases map to TRBD2. From germline, CDR1 is SGHTS and CDR2 YDEGEE. There are 15 residues in the CDR3. The J segment lost 9 bases and the V segment lost 3 bases, leaving 11 bases of the junction unmatched.

This clonotype was observed a few times. The rearrangement joins TRBV12-3 or TRBV12-4 to TRBJ2-5; D perhaps matches TRBD1 (6 bases). The length of the CDR3 is 14 residues. Deletions cut 7 bases from V and 4 bases from J, with 16 bases between. The CDR3 here is CASTPGWGLETQYF. The CDR3 nucleotides read TGTGCCAGCACCCCCGGGTGGGGGCTAGAGACCCAGTACTTC.

The rearrangement uses TRBV5-1 and TRBJ2-3, with D unclear. CDR1 SGHRS and CDR2 YFSETQ come from the germline V gene. Trimming pared 0 bases from V and 3 bases from J, leaving 8 bases between. CDR3 length equals 14 residues. This chain's CDR3 is CASSLGSVTDTQYF. CDR3 sequence (DNA): TGCGCCAGCAGCTTGGGCTCGGTGACAGATACGCAGTATTTT. The whole variable domain, filled in from reference TRBV5-1 and TRBJ2-3, reads KAGVTQTPRYLIKTRGQQVTLSCSPISGHRSVSWYQQTPGQGLQFLFEYFSETQRNKGNFPGRFSGRQFSNSRSEMNVSTLELGDSALYLCASSLGSVTDTQYFGPGTRLTVL.

The chain employs TRBV11-3 and TRBJ2-5; D unclear. The V gene's germline CDR1 is SGHNT and CDR2 YENEEA. There are 13 residues in the CDR3. V lost 5 bases and J lost 4, with 11 bases in between. Written as DNA, the CDR3 is TGTGCCAGCAGCCCAGGAGTTTCAGAGACCCAGTACTTC. As protein: CASSPGVSETQYF.

This clonotype showed up just a few times. The V call is TRBV19, the J call TRBJ2-2; D is undetermined. The V gene's germline CDR1 is LNHDA and CDR2 SQIVND (reference sequence). V lost 3 bases, J lost 2 bases, and 4 bases lay in between. The CDR3 consists of 13 residues. The CDR3, as DNA: TGTGCCAGTAGTATCGTCAACACCGGGGAGCTGTTTTTT. Its protein is CASSIVNTGELFF.